These 18 T cell receptor beta chains originate from one sample sequenced in a study of cytomegalovirus exposure and HLA in healthy donors. The PCR ran on 60 Vbeta and 13 Jbeta primers. Data came from immunoSEQ multiplex PCR; TCRdb stores just in-frame clones and leaves some out. The data show some 130,000 clones, with under 85% seen just once and about 4.3% held by the top ten. The sequenced sample consisted of PBMCs. These receptors all stem from a male donor in good health and CMV-seropositive.

This chain connects TRBV7-2 to TRBJ2-1, with 7 bases fitting TRBD2. This CDR3 spans 16 amino acids. V lost 1 base, J lost 8 bases, and 11 bases stayed unmatched. Germline CDR1 and CDR2: SGHTA and FQGNSA. Written as DNA, the CDR3 is TGTGCCAGCAGCTTAGGGGGACTATGGGAAGGGGATGAGCAGTTCTTC. Amino acids: CASSLGGLWEGDEQFF.

The V and J genes are TRBV6-6 and TRBJ2-5; TRBD2 aligns across 9 bases. The CDR3 sequence is 16 residues long. After removal of 7 bases from V and 3 bases from J, the junction contained 12 bases not matched to a gene. From germline, CDR1 is MNHNY and CDR2 SVGAGI (reference sequence). For the CDR3, the DNA is TGTGCCAGCACCGATCCAGGGGCTAGCGGGGAAGAGACCCAGTACTTC. It translates to CASTDPGASGEETQYF.

V and J are TRBV11-3 and TRBJ2-1; TRBD1 might be the D (5 bases). The V gene's germline CDR1 is SGHNT and CDR2 YENEEA. V was cut by 1 base and J by 7 bases, with 11 bases left in between. CDR3 length: 14 residues. CDR3 amino acids: CASSLGHQGNEQFF. CDR3 coding DNA: TGTGCCAGCAGCTTAGGCCACCAGGGAAATGAGCAGTTCTTC.

This clone appeared once. V usage is TRBV28 and J usage is TRBJ2-7; 13 bases are shared with TRBD2. The CDR3 has 20 residues. Per the germline V gene, CDR1 is MDHEN and CDR2 is SYDVKM. V lost 3 bases and J lost 2; bases outside the gene matches: 16. The CDR3 bases are TGTGCCAGCAGTTTCCGACTAGCGGGAGGCCGGGATCCTATCACCTACGAGCAGTACTTC. Encoded protein: CASSFRLAGGRDPITYEQYF.

The chain recombines TRBV5-6 with TRBJ1-4; no definite D call. Germline V CDR1 and CDR2: SGHDT, YYEEEE. The CDR3 has 16 residues. V was pared by 3 bases and J by 1 base, with 13 bases between. The CDR3 spells CASSSYVEGTNEKLFF. CDR3 sequence (DNA): TGTGCCAGCAGCTCATACGTCGAGGGAACTAATGAAAAACTGTTTTTT.

The V and J genes are TRBV10-3 and TRBJ1-3; a possible D gene is TRBD1 (6 bases). The CDR3 covers 18 residues. In germline, CDR1 is ENHRY, CDR2 SYGVKD. V was pared by 0 bases and J by 0 bases, with 15 bases between. The CDR3 protein is CAISESLARGLSGNTIYF. The CDR3 nucleotides read TGTGCCATCAGTGAGTCCCTTGCGCGGGGGCTCTCTGGAAACACCATATATTTT.

The gene calls are TRBV7-8 and TRBJ2-7, with 8 bases matching TRBD1. Germline V lookup: CDR1 SGHVS, CDR2 FQNEAQ. The V and J ends lost 0 bases and 2 bases, in that order; junction bases with no gene match: 3. The CDR3 spans 15 residues. This chain's CDR3 is CASSLAETGAYEQYF. For the CDR3, the DNA is TGTGCCAGCAGCTTAGCAGAGACAGGGGCCTACGAGCAGTACTTC. Variable domain in full (rest from reference TRBV7-8 and TRBJ2-7): GAGVSQSPRYKVAKRGQDVALRCDPISGHVSLFWYQQALGQGPEFLTYFQNEAQLDKSGLPSDRFFAERPEGSVSTLKIQRTQQEDSAVYLCASSLAETGAYEQYFGPGTRLTVT.

V and J are TRBV19 and TRBJ1-5; D gene uncertain. Trimming took 5 bases from V and 9 from J, leaving 14 bases between them. Germline-derived CDR1 and CDR2 are LNHDA and SQIVND (reference sequence). The CDR3 loop spans 13 amino acids. The CDR3 DNA reads as TGTGCCAGTAGTCCGGCGGGCCCTCTGCCCCAGCATTTT. Its protein product is CASSPAGPLPQHF.

J is TRBJ1-5 and V is TRBV6-5, with 7 bases fitting TRBD1. Losses at the gene ends were 7 bases for V and 7 bases for J; bases not matched to a gene: 10. CDR3 length: 14 residues. CDR1 is MNHEY, CDR2 SVGAGI, per germline. In DNA, the CDR3 is TGTGCCAGCAACCCGTCAGGGGGTGGACAGCCCCAGCATTTT. It translates to CASNPSGGGQPQHF.

V is TRBV5-6 and J is TRBJ2-7; 12 bases are a match to TRBD1. The CDR3 covers 15 residues. Germline trimming cut 4 bases from V and 5 bases from J; bases unmatched to any gene: 7. CDR1 is SGHDT, CDR2 YYEEEE, per germline. Written as DNA, the CDR3 is TGTGCCAGCAGCCTTCCGGGACAGGGGGCCCACGAGCAGTACTTC. It encodes CASSLPGQGAHEQYF.

The chain carries TRBV6-1 and TRBJ2-7, with 7 bases that match TRBD1. After removal of 3 bases from V and 2 bases from J, the junction contained 7 bases not matched to a gene. Per the germline V gene, CDR1 is MNHNS and CDR2 is SASEGT. This CDR3 is built from 15 residues. The CDR3, as DNA: TGTGCCAGCAGTGATTGGGACAGAGGAGCCTACGAGCAGTACTTC. Translating gives CASSDWDRGAYEQYF.

The chain has TRBV27 and TRBJ1-1; a weak D match, TRBD1 (5 bases). The germline V gene has CDR1 MNHEY and CDR2 SMNVEV (reference sequence). Trimming took 2 bases from V and 3 from J, leaving 10 bases between them. This CDR3 is built from 14 residues. The CDR3 loop reads CASSLVGAHTEAFF. Written as DNA, the CDR3 is TGTGCCAGCAGTTTAGTAGGGGCCCACACTGAAGCTTTCTTT.

The genes are TRBV7-2 and TRBJ2-7; 8 nucleotides align to TRBD2. Germline assignment: CDR1 SGHTA and CDR2 FQGNSA. V was clipped by 5 bases and J by 3 bases; unmatched bases: 9. The CDR3 has 15 amino acids. CDR3 region: CASSLSGSEFYEQYF. The CDR3 DNA reads TGTGCCAGCAGCCTCAGCGGGAGCGAGTTCTACGAGCAGTACTTC.

The rearrangement joins TRBV18 to TRBJ2-5; 13 bases are a match to TRBD2. Trimming at V came to 1 base and at J to 3 bases, leaving 2 bases not matched to a gene. CDR1 and CDR2 (germline): KGHSH, LQKENI. This CDR3 region has 16 residues. This CDR3 is CASSPLGLAGEETQYF. DNA of the CDR3: TGTGCCAGCTCACCACTCGGACTAGCGGGAGAAGAGACCCAGTACTTC. Full variable domain (rest looked up from reference TRBV18 and TRBJ2-5): NAGVMQNPRHLVRRRGQEARLRCSPMKGHSHVYWYRQLPEEGLKFMVYLQKENIIDESGMPKERFSAEFPKEGPSILRIQQVVRGDSAAYFCASSPLGLAGEETQYFGPGTRLLVL.

On this clone: An end of the junction differs from the germline gene, which may be a read error. The chain carries TRBV7-9 and TRBJ2-7; 8 nucleotides line up with TRBD2. CDR3 length: 14 residues. Germline CDR1 is SEHNR and CDR2 is FQNEAQ (reference sequence). CDR3 in DNA: TGTTCCAGCAGCTTAGGGGCGGGGGGCTACGAGCAGTACTTC. It encodes CSSSLGAGGYEQYF.

This chain links TRBV28 with TRBJ2-7; D is unresolved. Trimming took 6 bases from V and 3 from J, leaving 12 bases between them. Germline-derived CDR1 and CDR2 are MDHEN and SYDVKM. The CDR3 has 13 amino acids. The DNA of the CDR3 is TGTGCCAGCAGCCCCCCGGTCCGCTACGAGCAGTACTTC. This encodes CASSPPVRYEQYF.

The chain is built from TRBV30 and TRBJ2-5; weak D call: TRBD2 (6 bases). V was cut by 1 base and J by 5 bases, with 17 bases left in between. The CDR3 contains 15 residues. Germline V CDR1 and CDR2: GTSNPN, SVGIG (reference sequence). The CDR3 sequence is CAWSGRRGTPETQYF. CDR3 DNA sequence: TGTGCCTGGAGTGGGCGGCGGGGCACCCCCGAGACCCAGTACTTC.

This clone showed up just a few times. This chain links TRBV5-1 with TRBJ2-6, with D maybe TRBD1 (6 bases). Germline values: CDR1 SGHRS, CDR2 YFSETQ. The CDR3 sequence is 15 residues long. V was cut by 5 bases and J by 0 bases, with 9 bases left in between. CDR3 bases: TGCGCCAGCAGTCGACAGGACTCTGGGGCCAACGTCCTGACTTTC. Its translation: CASSRQDSGANVLTF.